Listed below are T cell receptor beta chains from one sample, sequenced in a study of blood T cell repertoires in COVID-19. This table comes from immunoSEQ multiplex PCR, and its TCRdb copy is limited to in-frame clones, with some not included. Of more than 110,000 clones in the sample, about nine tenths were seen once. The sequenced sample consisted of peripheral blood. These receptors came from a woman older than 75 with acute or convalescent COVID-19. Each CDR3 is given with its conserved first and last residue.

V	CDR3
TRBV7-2	CASSLRTSGGLVHNEQFF
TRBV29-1	CSVEYSRSGTGFYGYTF
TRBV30	CAWDRSYEQYF
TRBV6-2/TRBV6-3	CASSHGGGTEAFF
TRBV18	CASSPSLNGYGYTF
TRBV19	CASSPRDRNLYGYTF
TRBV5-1	CASSFELATGGNEQFF
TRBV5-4	CASSQDRPSGYTF
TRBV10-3	CAIRKETGGGNTEAFF
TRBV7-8	CASSGRTGNSPLHF
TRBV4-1	CASSPQTSGFLGDTQYF
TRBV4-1	CASSQENVRVMRGEQFF
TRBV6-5	CASSAGVGTEAFF
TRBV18	CASSRNYQQMDTQYF
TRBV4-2	CASSQDRFGQGATLLYEQYF
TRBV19	CASSPPGGRSDTQYF
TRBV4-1	CASSQGDRDIQPQHF
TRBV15	CATRGTGGKYEQFF
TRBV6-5	CASSYKPQGWSPLHF
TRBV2	CASSVGGPTPWAFF
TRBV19	CASSIVRDYNEQFF
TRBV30	CACHSGGLYNEQFF
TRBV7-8	CASSFSGTADEQYF
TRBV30	CAWGTGSQPQHF
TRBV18	CASSPSNTGELFF
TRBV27	CASSPIRGEQFF
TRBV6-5	CASIFGQGSNQPQHF
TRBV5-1	CASSSTGGGYGYTF
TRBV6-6	CASSYWGSLVRGTQYF
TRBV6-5	CASSRTANTGELFF
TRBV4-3	CASSLQGAGDGYTF
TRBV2	CASSGRGEETQYF
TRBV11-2	CASGQGASTDTQYF
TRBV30	CAWSVRRNYEQYF
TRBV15	CATSGDRQGGYTF
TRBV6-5	CASTTGGKGSPLHF
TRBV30	CAWSGGGDQPQHF